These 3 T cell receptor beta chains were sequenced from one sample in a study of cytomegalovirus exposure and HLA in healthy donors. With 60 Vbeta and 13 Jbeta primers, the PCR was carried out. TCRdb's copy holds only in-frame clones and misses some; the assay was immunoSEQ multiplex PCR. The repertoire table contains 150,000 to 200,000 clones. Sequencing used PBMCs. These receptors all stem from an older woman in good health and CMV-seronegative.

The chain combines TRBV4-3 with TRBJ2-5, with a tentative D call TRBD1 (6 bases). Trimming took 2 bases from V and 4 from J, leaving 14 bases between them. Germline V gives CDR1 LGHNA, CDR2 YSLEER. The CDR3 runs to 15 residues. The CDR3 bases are TGCGCCAGCAGCCAATCACAGGGCGATTCAGAGACCCAGTACTTC. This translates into CASSQSQGDSETQYF.

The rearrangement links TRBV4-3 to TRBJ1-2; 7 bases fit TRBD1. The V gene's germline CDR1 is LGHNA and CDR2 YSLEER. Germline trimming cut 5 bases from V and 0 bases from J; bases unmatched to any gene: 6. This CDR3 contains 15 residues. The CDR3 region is CASSARGTSNYGYTF. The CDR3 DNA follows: TGCGCCAGCAGCGCCAGGGGGACCTCTAACTATGGCTACACCTTC.

The CDR3 DNA sequence: TGTGCCAGTAGTCCACAGAGAGAGTCCTACGAGCAGTACTTC. This codes for CASSPQRESYEQYF. The chain uses TRBV19 and TRBJ2-7, with unresolved D. The CDR3 runs 14 residues. V was trimmed by 5 bases and J by 1 base, leaving 12 bases between them. Germline-derived CDR1 and CDR2 are LNHDA and SQIVND (reference sequence).